Each of the 6 T cell receptor beta chains below was sequenced from the same sample in a study of control samples from healthy donors and cancer patients. Sequencing used immunoSEQ multiplex PCR; TCRdb keeps in-frame clones, though not all of them. The table has some 71,000 clones, around nine tenths seen once. Sequenced: PBMCs. These receptors were taken from a woman between 45 and 65 years old with colorectal cancer.

This clone has more than one count but fewer than ten. The gene calls are TRBV13 and TRBJ2-1; TRBD2 aligns across 7 bases. This CDR3 has 23 residues. Germline V gene data show CDR1 as PRHDT and CDR2 as FYEKMQ (reference sequence). The V segment lost 5 bases and the J segment 0 bases; nucleotides outside the gene matches: 28. The CDR3 DNA follows: TGTGCCAGCAGCGCTACGTACCACCCCTCTAGCGGACCGCGGCTCGGCTCCTACAATGAGCAGTTCTTC. It specifies CASSATYHPSSGPRLGSYNEQFF. Complete variable domain (other parts from reference TRBV13 and TRBJ2-1): AAGVIQSPRHLIKEKRETATLKCYPIPRHDTVYWYQQGPGQDPQFLISFYEKMQSDKGSIPDRFSAQQFSDYHSELNMSSLELGDSALYFCASSATYHPSSGPRLGSYNEQFFGPGTRLTVL.

V usage is TRBV9 and J usage is TRBJ2-3; 7 nucleotides agree with TRBD1. V was clipped by 0 bases and J by 10 bases; unmatched bases: 5. The CDR3 is 13 amino acids. Germline V gene lookup returns CDR1 SGDLS and CDR2 YYNGEE. The CDR3 protein is CASSVEWDRSQYF. CDR3 DNA: TGTGCCAGCAGCGTAGAATGGGACAGATCGCAGTATTTT.

The genes are TRBV7-3 and TRBJ2-3; the D call may be TRBD1 or TRBD2 (6 bases each). V was trimmed by 2 bases and J by 3 bases, leaving 12 bases between them. The CDR3 length is 15 residues. Looked up from germline, CDR1 is SGHTA and CDR2 is FQGTGA. The CDR3 reads CASSLDGGPTDTQYF. The CDR3, as DNA: TGTGCCAGCAGCTTAGACGGGGGCCCGACAGATACGCAGTATTTT.

The rearrangement uses TRBV7-8 and TRBJ2-7; D call uncertain. The CDR3 consists of 12 residues. Deletions cut 5 bases from V and 3 bases from J, with 8 bases between. Germline CDR1 is SGHVS and CDR2 is FQNEAQ. The CDR3, as DNA: TGTGCCAGCAGCCTCAGGAGCTACGAGCAGTACTTC. It specifies CASSLRSYEQYF.

This clone was detected only once. The chain couples TRBV28 to TRBJ2-7; D not resolved. Germline loops: CDR1 MDHEN, CDR2 SYDVKM. V was shortened by 8 bases and J by 3 bases, with 8 bases between the two germline ends. The CDR3 covers 11 residues. The CDR3 protein is CASGNHYEQYF. The CDR3 region has the DNA TGTGCCAGCGGGAATCACTACGAGCAGTACTTC.

This chain's CDR3 is CASSVSAGELFF. The DNA for the CDR3 is TGTGCCAGCAGCGTAAGTGCCGGGGAGCTGTTTTTT. V is TRBV9 and J is TRBJ2-2; D not certain. This CDR3 comprises 12 residues. Germline V gives CDR1 SGDLS, CDR2 YYNGEE. With 1 base removed from V and 6 bases from J, the gap between germline ends came to 4 bases. Looking up the rest from reference TRBV9 and TRBJ2-2 gives the full variable domain: DSGVTQTPKHLITATGQRVTLRCSPRSGDLSVYWYQQSLDQGLQFLIQYYNGEERAKGNILERFSAQQFPDLHSELNLSSLELGDSALYFCASSVSAGELFFGEGSRLTVL.